Shown below are 10 T cell receptor beta chains from a single sample sequenced in a study of somatic mutations in cytotoxic T cells in rheumatoid arthritis. Produced via immunoSEQ multiplex PCR; TCRdb's table is partial and in-frame only. Altogether under 25,000 clones are present, 85% being singletons, with the ten largest covering around 7%. The material sequenced was CD8+ T cells sorted from blood. All receptors come from a woman in her forties with rheumatoid arthritis.

The chain joins TRBV29-1 to TRBJ1-2, with a possible D match to TRBD1 (6 bases). This CDR3 is built from 12 residues. Germline CDR1 and CDR2: SQVTM and ANQGSEA. The V end was cut by 3 bases, the J end by 5 bases, with 10 bases between. CDR3 loop: CSVDYGQYGYTF. The CDR3, as DNA: TGCAGCGTTGACTACGGACAGTATGGCTACACCTTC.

This chain links TRBV29-1 with TRBJ2-1, with a possible D match to TRBD1 (8 bases). Trimming pared 7 bases from V and 6 bases from J, leaving 16 bases between. Germline loops: CDR1 SQVTM, CDR2 ANQGSEA. The CDR3 has 13 residues. The CDR3 spells CSEWTGRGNEQFF. The DNA for the CDR3 is TGCAGCGAGTGGACAGGGAGGGGCAATGAGCAGTTCTTC.

The chain joins TRBV5-1 to TRBJ2-7; D gene uncertain. Trimming stripped 1 base from V and 4 bases from J, with 9 bases between. This CDR3 has 13 amino acids. CDR1 and CDR2 (germline): SGHRS, YFSETQ. This chain's CDR3 is CASSLNRNYEQYF. CDR3 sequence (DNA): TGCGCCAGCAGCTTGAACAGAAATTACGAGCAGTACTTC.

This clone was observed a handful of times. The genes are TRBV10-3 and TRBJ1-1, with D perhaps TRBD1 (5 bases). V lost 0 bases, J lost 0 bases, and 8 bases lay in between. CDR1 ENHRY and CDR2 SYGVKD come from the germline V gene. The CDR3 sequence is 15 residues long. The CDR3 nucleotides are TGTGCCATCAGTGAGTCGACAGTGGTGAACACTGAAGCTTTCTTT. It codes for CAISESTVVNTEAFF.

The rearrangement joins TRBV4-2 to TRBJ1-4, with 12 positions matching TRBD1. V shed 3 bases and J 7 bases; nucleotides not matched to a gene: 6. Germline V gene sequence: CDR1 LGHNA, CDR2 YNFKEQ. The CDR3 consists of 16 residues. The CDR3 here is CASSQSPGQGAEKLFF. The CDR3 bases are TGTGCCAGCAGCCAGTCTCCGGGACAGGGGGCTGAAAAACTGTTTTTT.

This clone has only a few counts. The V and J genes are TRBV29-1 and TRBJ1-5; 7 nucleotides match TRBD1. Germline CDR1 SQVTM, CDR2 ANQGSEA. Unmatched junction bases numbered 4, after V lost 4 bases and J lost 1 base. The CDR3 length is 14 residues. CDR3 coding DNA: TGCAGCGTTGGGCCAGGGGGGAGCAATCAGCCCCAGCATTTT. Its protein product is CSVGPGGSNQPQHF.

This clone showed up just once. The DNA of the CDR3 is TGTGCCATCGATGACAGGGTTGGATCCTACGAGCAGTACTTC. It is translated as CAIDDRVGSYEQYF. This chain joins TRBV2 and TRBJ2-7; TRBD1 agrees at 7 bases. The CDR3 loop spans 14 amino acids. Germline-derived CDR1 and CDR2 are SNHLY and FYNNEI. Trimming took 10 bases from V and 1 from J; bases not matched to a gene: 10.

The chain uses TRBV29-1 and TRBJ2-1; 9 bases line up with TRBD1. With 2 bases clipped from V and 7 bases from J, the junction kept 9 bases outside the gene matches. This CDR3 region has 15 residues. CDR1 is SQVTM and CDR2 is ANQGSEA in the germline V gene. The CDR3 protein is CSVEQALGTGNEQFF. The CDR3 DNA reads as TGCAGCGTTGAACAGGCACTCGGGACAGGGAATGAGCAGTTCTTC.

The chain links TRBV6-1 to TRBJ2-5, with a weak D call TRBD2 (6 bases). Germline V lookup: CDR1 MNHNS, CDR2 SASEGT. This CDR3 contains 13 residues. V was cut by 5 bases and J by 3 bases, with 10 bases left in between. CDR3 sequence reads: CASSHGGEETQYF. CDR3 nucleotide sequence: TGTGCCAGCAGTCACGGGGGAGAAGAGACCCAGTACTTC.

V and J are TRBV30 and TRBJ2-7; TRBD2 agrees at 14 bases. Germline V gene lookup returns CDR1 GTSNPN and CDR2 SVGIG (reference sequence). After removal of 4 bases from V and 5 bases from J, the junction contained 4 bases not matched to a gene. The CDR3 is 14 residues long. The CDR3 DNA reads TGTGCCTGGACCCGACTAGCGGGGGGGAACGAGCAGTACTTC. Amino acids: CAWTRLAGGNEQYF.